Below, 4 T cell receptor beta chains from the same sample are listed, as sequenced in a study of blood T cell repertoires in COVID-19. Data came from immunoSEQ multiplex PCR; TCRdb stores just in-frame clones and leaves some out. The sample records 120,000 or so clones, about 86% being singletons. Sequenced material: peripheral blood. All receptors come from a man between 65 and 85 years old who had recovered from COVID-19.

This chain connects TRBV6-5 to TRBJ2-1; D might be TRBD1 (6 bases). Trimming pared 6 bases from V and 2 bases from J, leaving 8 bases between. The CDR3 runs 13 residues. Germline V gene sequence: CDR1 MNHEY, CDR2 SVGAGI. The CDR3 loop is CASRQGPYNEQFF. DNA of the CDR3: TGTGCCAGCAGACAGGGACCCTACAATGAGCAGTTCTTC.

This chain uses TRBV4-2 with TRBJ1-2; 7 bases are a match to TRBD1. V shed 4 bases and J 4 bases; nucleotides not matched to a gene: 6. The CDR3 totals 14 residues. Germline CDR1 LGHNA, CDR2 YNFKEQ. The CDR3 here is CASSRGQGVYGYTF. DNA of the CDR3: TGTGCCAGCAGCCGTGGGCAGGGGGTCTATGGCTACACCTTC.

The rearrangement uses TRBV5-1 and TRBJ1-6, with unresolved D. V was pared by 0 bases and J by 7 bases, with 11 bases between. The CDR3 has 15 amino acids. In germline, CDR1 is SGHRS, CDR2 YFSETQ. The CDR3 here is CASSLEAGNNSPLHF. The CDR3 DNA reads as TGCGCCAGCAGCTTGGAGGCAGGAAACAATTCACCCCTCCACTTT.

The chain has TRBV18 and TRBJ1-4; TRBD1 matches 7 bases. From germline, CDR1 is KGHSH and CDR2 LQKENI. CDR3 size: 13 residues. Unmatched junction bases numbered 4, after V lost 4 bases and J lost 8 bases. DNA for the CDR3: TGTGCCAGCTCACGATCGACAGGGGAAAAACTGTTTTTT. It encodes CASSRSTGEKLFF.